This T cell receptor (beta chain) originates from a study of blood T cell repertoires in COVID-19 (dated by TCRdb to 2018 to 2020). About the full investigation: The collaborator samples originated in the United States, Italy and Spain and spanned the acute and convalescent phases of COVID-19. The material from the prospective study consisted of cDNA or gDNA derived from T cells, B-cell-depleted T cells, or PBMCs. The dataset comprised deeply sampled blood TCRbeta repertoires from subjects exposed to, actively infected with, or recovered from COVID-19. The repertoires were released in a freely available public database meant as a resource for research on the immune response to SARS-CoV-2. Samples were obtained from the ongoing ImmuneRACE study (first 160 participants) and from over 1,000 subjects provided by 6 global collaborators. A de-identified subject ID, COVID-19 status, age in years and sex were almost always included in the sample metadata. Where available, HLA class I and class II types were obtained from metadata supplied by the sample provider rather than from assay-based typing. General study outcomes and caveats: How much clinical and demographic metadata was included differed by source and by participant, and the metadata was provided uncurated.

The immunoSEQ Assay, a bias-controlled multiplex PCR, was used to amplify TCRbeta CDR3 regions from genomic DNA. The study's processing was this. The number of nucleated cells in each sample was estimated from the amplification of reference gene primers within the assay. To quantify the absolute abundance of each unique TCRbeta CDR3 rearrangement, sequence reads were collapsed and filtered. For each sample, productive Simpson clonality was calculated as the square root of Simpson's diversity index across productive rearrangements. The table was pulled from immuneACCESS by TCRdb, which kept in-frame rearrangements only. Such tables lose some clones; where checked, under half of the loss comes from unresolved V genes, and the rest has no known cause. The V and J calls and clone size were taken over from that table, and D and trimming were inferred from the DNA. The sample has 60,000 to 85,000 clones on record, 80% to 90% of them singletons. The ten largest clones add up to under 2% of the sample.

The trim is 2 bases for V and 4 bases for J, with a gap of 5 bases between the germline ends. The CDR3, cysteine through phenylalanine, is 12 amino acids long. The CDR3 DNA has 36 bases and is translated from base 1. The germline V gene (reference sequence) yields LGHDT for CDR1 and YNNKEL for CDR2. In regard to this clone: Its antigen is not yet known. No base quality values were provided; no much bigger clone lies one nucleotide off.

The collaborating institutions used their own protocols to collect whole blood in K2EDTA tubes. For TCRbeta analysis, collaborators shipped samples in one of three forms: frozen whole blood, isolated PBMCs, or DNA extracted from either of those sample types. Recombination linked TRBV3-1 (or the pseudogene TRBV3-2) to TRBJ2-5; the D segment cannot be called with confidence. The sequenced sample consisted of peripheral blood. The source is a woman aged 80 or over with active or convalescent COVID-19. The CDR3 is CASSQTSETQYF. The sequence in DNA is TGTGCCAGCAGCCAAACTTCAGAGACCCAGTACTTC.